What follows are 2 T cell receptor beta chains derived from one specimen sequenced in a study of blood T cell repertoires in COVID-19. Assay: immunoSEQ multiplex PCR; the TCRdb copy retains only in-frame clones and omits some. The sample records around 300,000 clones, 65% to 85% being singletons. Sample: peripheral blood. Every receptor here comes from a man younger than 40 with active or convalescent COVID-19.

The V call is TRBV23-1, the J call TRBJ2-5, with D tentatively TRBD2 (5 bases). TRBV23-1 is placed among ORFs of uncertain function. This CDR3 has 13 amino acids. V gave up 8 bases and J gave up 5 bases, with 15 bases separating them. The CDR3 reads CASPPLGGETQYF. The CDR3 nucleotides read TGCGCCAGCCCCCCGTTGGGCGGGGAGACCCAGTACTTC.

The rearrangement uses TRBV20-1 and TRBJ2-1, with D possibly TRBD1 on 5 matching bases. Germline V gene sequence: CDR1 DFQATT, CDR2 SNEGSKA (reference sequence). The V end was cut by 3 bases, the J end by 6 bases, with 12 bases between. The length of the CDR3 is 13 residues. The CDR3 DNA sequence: TGCAGTGCTAGTTCTGGGGCTAGCAATGAGCAGTTCTTC. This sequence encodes CSASSGASNEQFF.